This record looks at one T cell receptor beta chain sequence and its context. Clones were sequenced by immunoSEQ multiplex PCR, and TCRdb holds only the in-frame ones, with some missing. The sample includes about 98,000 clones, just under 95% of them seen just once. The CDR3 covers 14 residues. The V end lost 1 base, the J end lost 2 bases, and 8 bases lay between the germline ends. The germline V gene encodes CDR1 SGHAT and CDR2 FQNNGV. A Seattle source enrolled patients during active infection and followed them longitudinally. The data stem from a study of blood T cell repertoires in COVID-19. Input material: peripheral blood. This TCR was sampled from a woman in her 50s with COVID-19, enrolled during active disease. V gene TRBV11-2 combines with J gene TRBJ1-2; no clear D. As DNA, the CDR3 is TGTGCCAGCAGCTTAGGAGGGAGGAACTATGGCTACACCTTC. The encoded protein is CASSLGGRNYGYTF.